A selection of T cell receptor beta chains follows, all from one sample in a study of cytomegalovirus exposure and HLA in healthy donors. The assay was immunoSEQ multiplex PCR, and TCRdb's table has in-frame clones only and misses some. The sample records about 100,000 clones, roughly three quarters being singletons. Sequences were obtained from PBMCs. The receptors here all came from a man in his forties in good health and CMV-seronegative. Both conserved end residues are trimmed from each CDR3.

V gene	J gene	CDR3 protein
TRBV30	TRBJ2-3	AWTGSSTDTQY
TRBV6-1	TRBJ1-1	ASTAGGEAF
TRBV28	TRBJ1-4	AVVGGETNEKLF
TRBV6-1	TRBJ2-3	ASRPAGSGTDTQY
TRBV12-1	TRBJ2-1	ASPLAGGPRGSYNEQF
TRBV5-6	TRBJ1-2	ASSFGGGYT
TRBV4-1	TRBJ1-2	ASSQPRGWVYGYT
TRBV15	TRBJ1-2	ATSRVGGGVYGYT
TRBV11-2	TRBJ2-3	ASSLAGGGGLSTDTQY
TRBV6-6	TRBJ2-5	ASSYVVGGGETQY
TRBV2	TRBJ2-2	ASKLASENTGELF
TRBV28	TRBJ1-6	ASSVPGQGIGSYNSPLH
TRBV6-5	TRBJ1-1	ASCLQGANTEAF
TRBV6-5	TRBJ1-1	ASRATTGSREAF
TRBV10-3	TRBJ2-3	AISVAGGPGTDTQY
TRBV10-3	TRBJ2-5	ASRWKPRQGYQETQY
TRBV19	TRBJ2-1	ASSSGWSFYNEQF
TRBV5-1	TRBJ1-1	ASSSYPGNTEAF
TRBV5-1	TRBJ2-5	ASKSGTGERETQY
TRBV10-2	TRBJ2-7	ASSEPGHNYEQY
TRBV7-8	TRBJ1-2	ASSLADRVGYT
TRBV2	TRBJ1-4	ASNPTQGPRNEKLF
TRBV7-8	TRBJ1-5	ASSPPGQLYQPQH
TRBV18	TRBJ1-1	ASSPEMNTEAF
TRBV12-2	TRBJ1-2	ASRLGNKFDRAEANYGYT
TRBV28	TRBJ2-3	ASGDRGPDTQY
TRBV19	TRBJ2-2	ASSIKGADTGELF
TRBV9	TRBJ1-1	ASSIQGGNTEAF
TRBV10-1	TRBJ2-5	ASSFQETQY
TRBV7-9	TRBJ1-1	ASSADTKNTEAF
TRBV7-2	TRBJ2-7	ASSLSVDGAYEQY
TRBV11-2	TRBJ1-1	ASSSPAAGDDEAF
TRBV6-6	TRBJ2-2	ASSRAGSNTGELF
TRBV6-5	TRBJ2-2	ASSYAQVGTGELF
TRBV28	TRBJ2-7	ASRSHEQY